This T cell receptor (beta chain) was identified during a study of cytomegalovirus exposure and HLA in healthy donors. Researchers ran the PCR with 60 Vbeta and 13 Jbeta primers. TCRdb keeps only in-frame clones here, not all; method: immunoSEQ multiplex PCR. The data show tens of thousands of clones, approximately 63% seen once. The V gene's germline CDR1 is MGHRA and CDR2 YSYEKL. Trimming removed 0 bases from V and 5 bases from J; junction bases left unmatched: 6. The CDR3 is 15 residues long. The chain combines TRBV4-1 with TRBJ1-2; 7 nucleotides line up with TRBD1. Sequencing input: PBMCs. This clonotype was obtained from a woman between 50 and 59 years old in good health and CMV-seropositive. The CDR3 DNA sequence: TGCGCCAGCAGCCAAGATCTTTTACAGGGGTATGGCTACACCTTC. It encodes CASSQDLLQGYGYTF.